Below, one T cell receptor (beta chain) is given with its context. Its target is unknown. This CDR3 spans 13 amino acids. These data belong to a study of shared clonotypes between healthy human individuals. Whole-study context: CD8 memory received one plate per donor, CD8 naive two, CD4 memory three and CD4 naive three. Overall study findings and caveats: Against clonotypes common to all four donors, non-shared ones had lower generation probabilities.

Generated by immunoSEQ multiplex PCR, the TCRdb table keeps only in-frame clones and is missing some. Among about 600,000 clones listed, almost 97% were seen once. The chain links TRBV21-1 to TRBJ2-1; the D segment call TRBD2 is taken from the table without a DNA check. TRBV21-1 is tagged as a pseudogene. This receptor was identified in a woman aged 25 to 39 in good health. Input material: naive CD4+ T cells sorted from blood. Subset noted: CD45RA+ positively selected. The CDR3 here is CASSKDVTGKQFF. As DNA, the CDR3 is TGTGCCAGCAGCAAAGATGTGACGGGAAAGCAGTTCTTC.